This T cell receptor (beta chain) was retrieved from a study of shared clonotypes between healthy human individuals. In the original analysis: Filtering differed, since immunoSEQ gave only junction sequences and no quality scores. Here immunoSEQ multiplex PCR was the method, and the copy in TCRdb shows in-frame clones only, minus some. V and J calls and clone size are those listed in that table; D and trimming were worked out from the DNA. The table has about 1 million clones, around 76% seen once. V was cut by 4 bases and J by 0 bases, with 12 bases left in between. The CDR3 covers 15 residues. Per the germline V gene, CDR1 is SNHLY and CDR2 is FYNNEI. This clone was counted a few times. Only Caucasian adults living in Nashville, Tennessee made up the donor group.

The sample taken for sequencing was memory CD4+ T cells sorted from blood. Regarding subset: CD45RA-negative fraction. This chain uses TRBV2 with TRBJ2-5, with D perhaps TRBD1 (6 bases). This receptor was identified in a man aged 18 to 35 in good health. The CDR3: CASSVRQGYQETQYF. DNA of the CDR3: TGTGCCAGCAGTGTAAGGCAGGGGTACCAAGAGACCCAGTACTTC.